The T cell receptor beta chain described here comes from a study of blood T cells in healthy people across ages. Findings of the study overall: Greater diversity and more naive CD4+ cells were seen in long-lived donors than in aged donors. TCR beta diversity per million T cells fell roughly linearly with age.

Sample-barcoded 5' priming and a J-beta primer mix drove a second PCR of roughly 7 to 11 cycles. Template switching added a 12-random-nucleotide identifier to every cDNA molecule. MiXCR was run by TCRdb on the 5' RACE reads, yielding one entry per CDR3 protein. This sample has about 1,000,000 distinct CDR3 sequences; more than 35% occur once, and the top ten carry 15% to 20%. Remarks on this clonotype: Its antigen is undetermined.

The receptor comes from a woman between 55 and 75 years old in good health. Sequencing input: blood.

The CDR3 DNA reads TGCGCCAGCAGCTTGGAACTAGCGGGAGGGCTCTACGAGCAGTACTTC. This sequence encodes CASSLELAGGLYEQYF. The chain couples TRBV5-1 to TRBJ2-7; TRBD2 aligns across 13 bases. CDR1 is SGHRS, CDR2 YFSETQ, per germline. Unmatched junction bases numbered 3, after V lost 0 bases and J lost 3 bases. The CDR3 runs 16 residues.